A selection of T cell receptor beta chains follows, all from one sample in a study of Graves' ophthalmopathy and Graves' hyperthyroidism. TCRdb recomputed calls from the multiplex PCR reads with MiXCR, one row per CDR3 protein. The table includes 300,000 to 400,000 distinct CDR3 sequences, about a sixth detected once. The sequenced sample consisted of peripheral blood. The receptors were sampled from an adult man with Graves' ophthalmopathy. Each CDR3 is given with its conserved first and last residue. D genes are given only for firm matches. Clone size, where shown, is once, few, many, or a class for clones that have expanded.

TRBV7-8,NA,TRBJ2-7,many,CASSLVEGTVYEQYF,TGTGCCAGCAGCTTAGTTGAAGGGACGGTCTACGAGCAGTACTTC
TRBV6-1,NA,TRBJ2-7,NA,CASRRTIYEQYF,TGTGCCAGCAGACGGACAATCTACGAGCAGTACTTC
TRBV6-1,TRBD1,TRBJ2-7,NA,CASSRGQGLNEQYF,TGTGCCAGCAGCCGCGGACAGGGGCTTAACGAGCAGTACTTC
TRBV19,TRBD1,TRBJ1-2,many,CASSTSGQGADGYTF,TGTGCCAGTAGTACATCGGGACAGGGGGCTGACGGCTACACCTTC
TRBV9,NA,TRBJ2-3,many,CASSVDGDPDTQYF,TGTGCCAGCAGCGTAGACGGGGACCCAGATACGCAGTATTTT
TRBV7-9,TRBD1,TRBJ2-7,many,CASSAPGQGIHEQYF,TGTGCCAGCAGCGCCCCGGGACAGGGAATCCACGAGCAGTACTTC
TRBV28,TRBD2,TRBJ2-7,NA,CASSFSRAGGPLSEQYF,TGTGCCAGCAGTTTCTCAAGAGCGGGGGGACCCCTGTCCGAGCAGTACTTC
TRBV29-1,NA,TRBJ2-4,many,CSVEEGELQNIQYF,TGCAGCGTTGAAGAGGGGGAGCTACAAAACATTCAGTACTTC
TRBV6-1,TRBD1,TRBJ2-2,many,CAGRDRGAGELFF,TGTGCCGGCCGGGACAGGGGCGCCGGGGAGCTGTTTTTT
TRBV12-3/TRBV12-4,NA,TRBJ2-6,many,CASSWGGSGANVLTF,TGTGCCAGCAGTTGGGGAGGCTCTGGGGCCAACGTCCTGACTTTC
TRBV10-1,NA,TRBJ2-7,NA,CASSDSGATYEQYF,TGCGCCAGCAGTGATTCGGGCGCAACCTACGAGCAGTACTTC
TRBV7-2,TRBD2,TRBJ2-7,many,CASSGSGTSGGGWYF,TGTGCCAGCAGCGGTTCCGGGACTAGCGGGGGGGGGTGGTACTTC
TRBV6-2/TRBV6-3,NA,TRBJ2-7,many,CASSQSGNSYEQYF,TGTGCCAGCAGTCAGTCCGGGAACTCCTACGAGCAGTACTTC
TRBV28,NA,TRBJ2-7,NA,CASSFTRLRSIGEQYF,TGTGCCAGCAGTTTCACTAGGCTTCGCTCTATTGGCGAGCAGTACTTC
TRBV20-1,NA,TRBJ2-5,NA,CSATGAETQYF,TGCAGTGCTACCGGCGCGGAGACCCAGTACTTC
TRBV12-3/TRBV12-4,NA,TRBJ2-7,many,CASSFSNFLESYEQYF,TGTGCCAGCAGTTTTTCTAACTTCCTTGAATCCTACGAGCAGTACTTC
TRBV11-1,TRBD2,TRBJ2-7,NA,CASSPPLAGFSYEQYF,TGTGCCAGCAGCCCCCCCCTAGCGGGGTTCTCCTACGAGCAGTACTTC
TRBV4-3,TRBD2,TRBJ2-7,many,CASSPTPRGGQYF,TGCGCCAGCAGTCCAACCCCTCGGGGGGGGCAGTACTTC
TRBV12-3/TRBV12-4,NA,TRBJ1-1,NA,CASKREGTEAFF,TGTGCCAGCAAACGAGAGGGGACTGAAGCTTTCTTT
TRBV28,NA,TRBJ1-2,many,CASTDVKNAPVVTF,TGTGCCAGCACCGACGTCAAGAACGCGCCGGTTGTTACCTTC
TRBV2,NA,TRBJ1-5,many,CASSERGPYSNQPQHF,TGTGCCAGCAGTGAAAGGGGACCATATAGCAATCAGCCCCAGCATTTT
TRBV28,NA,TRBJ1-5,many,CASSLREGNQPQHF,TGTGCCAGCAGTTTACGGGAGGGCAATCAGCCCCAGCATTTT
TRBV9,TRBD1,TRBJ1-6,few,CASSQTTGQTNSPLHF,TGTGCCAGCAGCCAGACCACGGGACAGACAAATTCACCCCTCCACTTT
TRBV3-1,NA,TRBJ2-5,many,CASSQIQETQYF,TGTGCCAGCAGCCAGATCCAAGAGACCCAGTACTTC
TRBV9,NA,TRBJ2-2,many,CASSVAQGYTGELFF,TGTGCCAGCAGCGTAGCCCAGGGGTACACCGGGGAGCTGTTTTTT
TRBV19,TRBD1,TRBJ1-1,many,CASSIGMIMGQGNTEAFF,TGTGCCAGTAGTATCGGAATGATCATGGGACAGGGTAACACTGAAGCTTTCTTT
TRBV6-5,TRBD1,TRBJ1-1,many,CASNRQGNTEAFF,TGTGCCAGCAACCGACAGGGGAACACTGAAGCTTTCTTT
TRBV7-2,TRBD1,TRBJ1-1,many,CASSGQGFGSTEAFF,TGTGCCAGCAGCGGACAGGGGTTCGGAAGCACTGAAGCTTTCTTT